This T cell receptor (beta chain) was sequenced for a study of beta chain features in type 1 diabetes. Blood was collected once per donor into heparin, averaging around 120 mL. This clone occurred a few times. Its specificity is unknown. Expressed TCRB transcripts got sequenced, as all isolated RNA was reverse transcribed. This table comes from immunoSEQ multiplex PCR, and its TCRdb copy is limited to in-frame clones, with some not included. The profile shows about 620,000 clones, 15% to 17% of them singletons. Regarding the study as a whole: Because the template was cDNA, high-expressing cells might be over-represented.

The V gene lost 3 bases and the J gene lost 4 bases, with 16 bases spanning the gap. Germline CDR1 reads SGHNT; CDR2 reads YYREEE (reference sequence). CDR3 length: 15 amino acids. The sample comprised naive CD4+ T cells from blood. This TCR derives from a young man in good health. This chain uses TRBV5-4 with TRBJ1-1; D is uncertain. The CDR3 region has the DNA TGTGCCAGCAGCTCCGGACGAACGTTGGGCACTGAAGCTTTCTTT. Protein sequence: CASSSGRTLGTEAFF.